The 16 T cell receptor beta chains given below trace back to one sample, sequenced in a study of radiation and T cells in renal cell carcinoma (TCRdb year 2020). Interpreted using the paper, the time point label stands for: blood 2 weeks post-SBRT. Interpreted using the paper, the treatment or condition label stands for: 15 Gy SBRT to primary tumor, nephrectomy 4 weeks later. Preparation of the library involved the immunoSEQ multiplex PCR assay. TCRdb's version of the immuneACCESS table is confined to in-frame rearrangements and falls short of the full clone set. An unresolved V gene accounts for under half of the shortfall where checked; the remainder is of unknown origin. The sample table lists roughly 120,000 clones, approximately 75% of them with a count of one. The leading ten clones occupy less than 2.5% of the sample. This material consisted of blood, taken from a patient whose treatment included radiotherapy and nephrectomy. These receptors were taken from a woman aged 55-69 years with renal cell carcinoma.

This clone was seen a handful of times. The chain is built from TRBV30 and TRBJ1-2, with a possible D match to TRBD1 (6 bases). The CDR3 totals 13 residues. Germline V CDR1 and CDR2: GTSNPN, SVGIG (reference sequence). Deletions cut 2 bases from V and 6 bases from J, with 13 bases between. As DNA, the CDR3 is TGTGCCTGGAGTCCACAGGGATCTGATGGCTACACCTTC. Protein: CAWSPQGSDGYTF. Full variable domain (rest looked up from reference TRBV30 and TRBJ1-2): SQTIHQWPATLVQPVGSPLSLECTVEGTSNPNLYWYRQAAGRGLQLLFYSVGIGQISSEVPQNLSASRPQDRQFILSSKKLLLSDSGFYLCAWSPQGSDGYTFGSGTRLTVV.

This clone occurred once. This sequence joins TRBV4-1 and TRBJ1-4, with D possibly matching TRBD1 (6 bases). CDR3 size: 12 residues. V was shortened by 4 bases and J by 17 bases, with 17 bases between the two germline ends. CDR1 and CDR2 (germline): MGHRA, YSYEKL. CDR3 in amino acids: CASSLSGTRLFF. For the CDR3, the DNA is TGCGCCAGCAGCCTTTCCGGGACAAGGCTCTTTTTT.

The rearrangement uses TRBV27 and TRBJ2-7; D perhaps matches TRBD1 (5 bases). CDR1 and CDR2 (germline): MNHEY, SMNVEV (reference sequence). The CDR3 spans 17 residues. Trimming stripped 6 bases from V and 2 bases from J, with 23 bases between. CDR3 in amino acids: CASRHQVGQPQAYEQYF. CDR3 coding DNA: TGTGCCAGCAGGCACCAGGTGGGGCAGCCGCAGGCCTACGAGCAGTACTTC.

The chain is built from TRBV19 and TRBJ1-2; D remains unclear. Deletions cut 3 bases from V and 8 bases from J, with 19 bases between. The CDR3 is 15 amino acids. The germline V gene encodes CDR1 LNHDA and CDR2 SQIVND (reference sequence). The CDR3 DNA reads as TGTGCCAGTAGTATCTCTGGATTCGAAATTGAAGGCTACACCTTC. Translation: CASSISGFEIEGYTF.

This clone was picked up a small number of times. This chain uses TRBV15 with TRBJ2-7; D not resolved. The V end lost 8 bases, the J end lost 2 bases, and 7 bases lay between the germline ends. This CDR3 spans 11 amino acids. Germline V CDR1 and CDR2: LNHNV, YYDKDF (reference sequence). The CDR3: CATGPPYEQYF. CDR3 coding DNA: TGTGCCACCGGCCCCCCCTACGAGCAGTACTTC.

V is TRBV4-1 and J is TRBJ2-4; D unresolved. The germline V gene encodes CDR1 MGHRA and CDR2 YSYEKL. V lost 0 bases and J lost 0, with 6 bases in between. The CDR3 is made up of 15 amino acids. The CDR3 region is CASSQEPIAKNIQYF. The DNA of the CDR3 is TGCGCCAGCAGCCAAGAACCGATAGCCAAAAACATTCAGTACTTC.

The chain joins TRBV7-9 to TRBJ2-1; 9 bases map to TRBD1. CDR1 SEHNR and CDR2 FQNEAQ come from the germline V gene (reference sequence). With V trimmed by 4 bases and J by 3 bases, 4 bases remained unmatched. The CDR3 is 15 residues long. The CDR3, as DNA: TGTGCCAGCAGCTCCACAGGGGGCGACTACAATGAGCAGTTCTTC. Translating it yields CASSSTGGDYNEQFF.

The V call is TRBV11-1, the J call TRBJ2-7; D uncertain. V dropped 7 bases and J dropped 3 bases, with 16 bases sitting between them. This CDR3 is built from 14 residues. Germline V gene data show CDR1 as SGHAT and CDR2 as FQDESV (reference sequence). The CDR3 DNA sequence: TGTGCCAGCACCTCAATTCCTGCTAGCTACGAGCAGTACTTC. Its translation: CASTSIPASYEQYF.

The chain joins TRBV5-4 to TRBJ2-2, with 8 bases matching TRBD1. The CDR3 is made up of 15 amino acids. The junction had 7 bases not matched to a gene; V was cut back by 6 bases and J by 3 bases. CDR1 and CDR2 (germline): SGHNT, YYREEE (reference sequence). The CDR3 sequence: CASKLDRADTGELFF. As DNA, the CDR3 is TGTGCCAGCAAACTGGACAGGGCGGACACCGGGGAGCTGTTTTTT. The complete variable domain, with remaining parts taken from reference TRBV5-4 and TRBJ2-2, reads ETGVTQSPTHLIKTRGQQVTLRCSSQSGHNTVSWYQQALGQGPQFIFQYYREEENGRGNFPPRFSGLQFPNYSSELNVNALELDDSALYLCASKLDRADTGELFFGEGSRLTVL.

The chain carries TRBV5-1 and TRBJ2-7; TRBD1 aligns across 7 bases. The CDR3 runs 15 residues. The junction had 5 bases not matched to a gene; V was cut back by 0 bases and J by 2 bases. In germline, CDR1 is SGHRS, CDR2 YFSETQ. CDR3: CASSLVSRGTYEQYF. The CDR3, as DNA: TGCGCCAGCAGCTTGGTTTCCAGGGGGACCTACGAGCAGTACTTC.

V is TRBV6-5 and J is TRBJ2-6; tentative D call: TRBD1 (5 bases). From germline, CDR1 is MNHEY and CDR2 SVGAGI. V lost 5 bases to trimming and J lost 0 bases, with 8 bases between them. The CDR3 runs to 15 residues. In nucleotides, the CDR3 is TGTGCCAGCAGTAGCGACAGCTCTGGGGCCAACGTCCTGACTTTC. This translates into CASSSDSSGANVLTF.

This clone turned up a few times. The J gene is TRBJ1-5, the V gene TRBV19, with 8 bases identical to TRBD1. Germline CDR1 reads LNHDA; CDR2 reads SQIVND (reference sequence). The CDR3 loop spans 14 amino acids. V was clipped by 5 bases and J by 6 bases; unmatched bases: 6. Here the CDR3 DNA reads TGTGCCAGTAGTTTCGACAGGGGAGGTCAGCCCCAGCATTTT. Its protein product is CASSFDRGGQPQHF.

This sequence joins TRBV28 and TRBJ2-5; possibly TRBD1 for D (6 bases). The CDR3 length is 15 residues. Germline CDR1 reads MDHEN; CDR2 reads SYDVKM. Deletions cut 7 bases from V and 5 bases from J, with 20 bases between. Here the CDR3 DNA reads TGTGCCAGCACTTCTTCCCGGCAGGGGAGCGAGACCCAGTACTTC. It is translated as CASTSSRQGSETQYF.

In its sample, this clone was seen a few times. CDR3 sequence (DNA): TGCGCCAGCAGCCAAGACATAGGGGGGAGCTCCTACAATGAGCAGTTCTTC. Its translation is CASSQDIGGSSYNEQFF. The V and J genes are TRBV4-3 and TRBJ2-1; D might be TRBD1 or TRBD2, each matching 6 bases. Looked up from germline, CDR1 is LGHNA and CDR2 is YSLEER. V lost 0 bases and J 0 bases, leaving 12 bases between the germline ends. The CDR3 totals 17 residues.

CDR3 DNA: TGTGCCAGCCGGTTGGGCGTCGGAAAACTGTTTTTT. Amino acid sequence: CASRLGVGKLFF. V is TRBV10-3 and J is TRBJ1-4; D is uncertain. The V gene's germline CDR1 is ENHRY and CDR2 SYGVKD. Trimming pared 10 bases from V and 10 bases from J, leaving 16 bases between. The CDR3 sequence is 12 residues long.

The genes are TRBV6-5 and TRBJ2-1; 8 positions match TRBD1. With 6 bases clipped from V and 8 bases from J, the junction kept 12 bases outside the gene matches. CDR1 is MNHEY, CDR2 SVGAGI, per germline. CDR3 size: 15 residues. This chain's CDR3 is CASSRSDRGSDEQFF. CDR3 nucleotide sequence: TGTGCCAGCAGCCGGTCCGACAGGGGATCCGATGAGCAGTTCTTC.